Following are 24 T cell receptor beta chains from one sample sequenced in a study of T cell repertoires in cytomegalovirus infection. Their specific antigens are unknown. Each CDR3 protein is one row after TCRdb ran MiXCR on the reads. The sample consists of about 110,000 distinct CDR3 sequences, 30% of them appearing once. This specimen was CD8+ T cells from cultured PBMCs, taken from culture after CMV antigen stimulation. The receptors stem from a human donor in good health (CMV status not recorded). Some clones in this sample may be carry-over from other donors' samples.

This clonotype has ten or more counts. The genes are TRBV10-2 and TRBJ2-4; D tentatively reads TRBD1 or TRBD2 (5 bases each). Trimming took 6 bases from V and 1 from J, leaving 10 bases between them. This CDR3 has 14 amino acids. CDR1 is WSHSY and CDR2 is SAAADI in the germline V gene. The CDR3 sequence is CASSRDGAKNIQYF. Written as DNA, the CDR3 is TGCGCCAGCAGCCGGGACGGGGCCAAAAACATTCAGTACTTC.

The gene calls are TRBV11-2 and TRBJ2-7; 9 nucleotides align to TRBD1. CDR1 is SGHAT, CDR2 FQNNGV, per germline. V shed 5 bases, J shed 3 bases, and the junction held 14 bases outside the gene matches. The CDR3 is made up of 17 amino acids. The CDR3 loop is CASSLGRGQGYFYEQYF. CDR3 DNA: TGTGCCAGCAGCCTAGGTAGGGGACAGGGATATTTCTACGAGCAGTACTTC.

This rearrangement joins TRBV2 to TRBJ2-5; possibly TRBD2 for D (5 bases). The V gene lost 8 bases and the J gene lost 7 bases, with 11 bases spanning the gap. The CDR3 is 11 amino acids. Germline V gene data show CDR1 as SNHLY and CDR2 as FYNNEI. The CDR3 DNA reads TGTGCCAGCGACGTCCGGGGGACCCAGTACTTC. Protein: CASDVRGTQYF.

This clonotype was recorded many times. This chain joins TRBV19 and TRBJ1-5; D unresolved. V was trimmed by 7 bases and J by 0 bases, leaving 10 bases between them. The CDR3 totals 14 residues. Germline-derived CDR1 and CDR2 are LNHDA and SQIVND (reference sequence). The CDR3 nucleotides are TGTGCCAGTACGGAGTGGGATAGCAATCAGCCCCAGCATTTT. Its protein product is CASTEWDSNQPQHF.

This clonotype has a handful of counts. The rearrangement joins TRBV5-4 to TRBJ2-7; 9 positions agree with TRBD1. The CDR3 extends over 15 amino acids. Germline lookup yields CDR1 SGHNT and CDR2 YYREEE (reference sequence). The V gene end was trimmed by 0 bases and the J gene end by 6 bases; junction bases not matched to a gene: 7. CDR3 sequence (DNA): TGTGCCAGCAGCTTGGCCCGGGGACAGGGAGTCGAGCAGTACTTC. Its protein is CASSLARGQGVEQYF. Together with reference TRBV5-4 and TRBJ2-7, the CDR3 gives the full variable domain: ETGVTQSPTHLIKTRGQQVTLRCSSQSGHNTVSWYQQALGQGPQFIFQYYREEENGRGNFPPRFSGLQFPNYSSELNVNALELDDSALYLCASSLARGQGVEQYFGPGTRLTVT.

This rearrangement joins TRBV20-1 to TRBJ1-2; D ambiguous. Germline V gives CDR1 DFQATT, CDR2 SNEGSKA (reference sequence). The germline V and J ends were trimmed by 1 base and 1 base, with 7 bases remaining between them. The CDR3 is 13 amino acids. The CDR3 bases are TGCAGTGCTAGAGTGGAAGATAACTATGGCTACACCTTC. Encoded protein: CSARVEDNYGYTF.

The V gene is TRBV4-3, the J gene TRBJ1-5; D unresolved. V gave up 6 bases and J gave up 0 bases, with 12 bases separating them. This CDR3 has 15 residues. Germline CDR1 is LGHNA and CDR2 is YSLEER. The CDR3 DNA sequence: TGCGCCAGCAGTCGGAGGTGGGATAGCAATCAGCCCCAGCATTTT. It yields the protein CASSRRWDSNQPQHF.

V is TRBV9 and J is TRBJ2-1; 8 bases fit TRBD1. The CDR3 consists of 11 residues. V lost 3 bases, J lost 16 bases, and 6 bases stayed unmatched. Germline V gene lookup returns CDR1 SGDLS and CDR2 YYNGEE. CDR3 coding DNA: TGTGCCAGCAGCGATAGGACAGGGACCTTCTTC. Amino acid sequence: CASSDRTGTFF.

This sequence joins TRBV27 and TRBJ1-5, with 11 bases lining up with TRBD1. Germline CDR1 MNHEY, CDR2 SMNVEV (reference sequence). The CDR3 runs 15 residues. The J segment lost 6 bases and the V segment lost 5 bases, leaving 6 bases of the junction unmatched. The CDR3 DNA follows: TGTGCCAGCAGTACAGGGACAGGGGGTAGTCAGCCCCAGCATTTT. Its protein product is CASSTGTGGSQPQHF.

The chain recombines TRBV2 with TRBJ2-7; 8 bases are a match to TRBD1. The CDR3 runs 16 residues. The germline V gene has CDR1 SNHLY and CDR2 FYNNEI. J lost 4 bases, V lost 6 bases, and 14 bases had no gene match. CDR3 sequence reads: CASRALDRGPLYEQYF. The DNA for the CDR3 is TGTGCCAGCAGGGCGTTAGACAGGGGTCCCCTATACGAGCAGTACTTC.

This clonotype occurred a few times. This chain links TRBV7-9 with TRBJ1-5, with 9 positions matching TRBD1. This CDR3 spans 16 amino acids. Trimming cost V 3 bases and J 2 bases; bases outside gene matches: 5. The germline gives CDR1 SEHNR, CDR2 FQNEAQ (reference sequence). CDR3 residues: CASSLDRGSGNQPQHF. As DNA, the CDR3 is TGTGCCAGCAGCTTGGACAGGGGATCCGGCAATCAGCCCCAGCATTTT.

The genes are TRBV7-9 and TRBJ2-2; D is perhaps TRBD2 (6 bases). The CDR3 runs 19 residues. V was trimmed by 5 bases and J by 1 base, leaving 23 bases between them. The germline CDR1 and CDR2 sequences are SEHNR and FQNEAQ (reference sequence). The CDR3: CASSPQRGTHSGNTGELFF. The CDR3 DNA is TGTGCCAGCAGCCCCCAACGAGGGACTCACTCGGGGAACACCGGGGAGCTGTTTTTT.

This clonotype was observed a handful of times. The CDR3 region has the DNA TGTGCCAGCAGCTTAGATGGGGGAAATTCACCCCTCCACTTT. Amino acids: CASSLDGGNSPLHF. The chain combines TRBV7-6 with TRBJ1-6; perhaps TRBD1 as D (5 bases). V lost 1 base and J 7 bases, leaving 8 bases between the germline ends. Germline V gives CDR1 SGHVS, CDR2 FNYEAQ. The CDR3 has 14 residues.

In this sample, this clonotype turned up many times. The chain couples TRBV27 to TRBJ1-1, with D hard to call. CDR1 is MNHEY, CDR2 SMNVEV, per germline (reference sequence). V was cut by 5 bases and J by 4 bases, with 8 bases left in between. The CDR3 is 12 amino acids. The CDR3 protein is CASSQGPTEAFF. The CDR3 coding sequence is TGTGCCAGCAGTCAAGGTCCCACTGAAGCTTTCTTT.

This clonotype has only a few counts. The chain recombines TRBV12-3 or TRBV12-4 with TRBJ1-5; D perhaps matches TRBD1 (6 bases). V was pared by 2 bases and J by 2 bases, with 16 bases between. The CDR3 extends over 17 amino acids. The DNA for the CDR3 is TGTGCCAGCAGTTTAAACCCGGCAGGGGCTGGCAATCAGCCCCAGCATTTT. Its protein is CASSLNPAGAGNQPQHF.

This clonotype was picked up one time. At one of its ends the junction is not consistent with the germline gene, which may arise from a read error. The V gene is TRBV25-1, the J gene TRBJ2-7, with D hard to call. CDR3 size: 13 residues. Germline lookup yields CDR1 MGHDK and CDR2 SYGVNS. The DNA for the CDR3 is TGTGTCAGCAGTGAACACGGCTCCTACGAGCAGTACTTC. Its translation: CVSSEHGSYEQYF.

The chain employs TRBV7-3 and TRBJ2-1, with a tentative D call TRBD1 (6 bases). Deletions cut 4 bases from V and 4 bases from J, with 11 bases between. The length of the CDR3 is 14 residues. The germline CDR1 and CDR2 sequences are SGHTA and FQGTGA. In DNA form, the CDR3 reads TGTGCCAGCAGCTCAGGCGACAGGTACAATGAGCAGTTCTTC. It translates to CASSSGDRYNEQFF.

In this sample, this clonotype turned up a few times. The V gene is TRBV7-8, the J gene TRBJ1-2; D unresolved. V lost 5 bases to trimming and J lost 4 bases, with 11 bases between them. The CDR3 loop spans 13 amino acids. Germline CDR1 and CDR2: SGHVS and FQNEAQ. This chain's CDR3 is CASSPDRVYGYTF. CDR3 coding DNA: TGTGCCAGCAGCCCCGACCGCGTCTATGGCTACACCTTC.

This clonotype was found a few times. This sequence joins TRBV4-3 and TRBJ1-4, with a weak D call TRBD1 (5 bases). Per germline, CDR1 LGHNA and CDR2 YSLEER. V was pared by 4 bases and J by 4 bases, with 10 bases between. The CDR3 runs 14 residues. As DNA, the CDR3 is TGCGCCAGCAGCCCCCAGGGAGATAATGAAAAACTGTTTTTT. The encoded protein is CASSPQGDNEKLFF.

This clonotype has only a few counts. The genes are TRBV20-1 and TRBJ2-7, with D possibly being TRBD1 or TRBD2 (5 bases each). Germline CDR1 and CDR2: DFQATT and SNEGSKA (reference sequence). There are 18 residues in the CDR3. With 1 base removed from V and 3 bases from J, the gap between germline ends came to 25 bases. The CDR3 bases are TGCAGTGCTAGAGTAAAGGACATCCGGGACCTAAAGAACTACGAGCAGTACTTC. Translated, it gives CSARVKDIRDLKNYEQYF.

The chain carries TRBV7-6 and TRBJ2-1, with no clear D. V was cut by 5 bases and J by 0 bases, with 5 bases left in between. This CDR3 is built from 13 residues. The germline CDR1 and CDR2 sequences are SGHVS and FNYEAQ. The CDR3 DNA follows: TGTGCCAGCAGCCCCGCCTCCTACAATGAGCAGTTCTTC. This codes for CASSPASYNEQFF.

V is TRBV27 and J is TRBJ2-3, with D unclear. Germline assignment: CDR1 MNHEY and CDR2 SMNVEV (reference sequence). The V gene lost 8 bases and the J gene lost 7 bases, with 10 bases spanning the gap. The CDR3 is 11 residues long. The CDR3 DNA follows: TGTGCCAGCGGCCTTGTGAATACGCAGTATTTT. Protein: CASGLVNTQYF.

CDR3 residues: CASSQDVGPREPQHF. CDR3 sequence (DNA): TGCGCCAGCAGCCAAGATGTGGGGCCCAGGGAACCCCAGCATTTT. V and J are TRBV4-3 and TRBJ1-5, with D perhaps TRBD1 (5 bases). The length of the CDR3 is 15 residues. Per the germline V gene, CDR1 is LGHNA and CDR2 is YSLEER. V shed 0 bases and J shed 10 bases, with 16 bases lying between them.

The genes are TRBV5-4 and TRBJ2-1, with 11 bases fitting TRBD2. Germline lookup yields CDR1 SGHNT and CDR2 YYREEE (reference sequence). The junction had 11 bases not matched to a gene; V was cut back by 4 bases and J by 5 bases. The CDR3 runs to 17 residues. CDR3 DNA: TGTGCCAGCAGCCCCGCAGGACTAGCGGGTATAAACAATGAGCAGTTCTTC. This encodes CASSPAGLAGINNEQFF.